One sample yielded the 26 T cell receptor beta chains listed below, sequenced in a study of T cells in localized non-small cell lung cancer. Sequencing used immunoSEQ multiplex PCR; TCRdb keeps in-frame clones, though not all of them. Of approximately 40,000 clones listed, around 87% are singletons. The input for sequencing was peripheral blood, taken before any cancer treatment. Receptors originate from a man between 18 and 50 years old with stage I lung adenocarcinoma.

The CDR3 sequence is CASSLTGANTGELFF. The CDR3 DNA follows: TGTGCCAGCAGCTTAACAGGGGCGAACACCGGGGAGCTGTTTTTT. The genes are TRBV7-9 and TRBJ2-2; 7 bases line up with TRBD1. This CDR3 spans 15 amino acids. Germline V gene data show CDR1 as SEHNR and CDR2 as FQNEAQ (reference sequence). Losses at the gene ends were 2 bases for V and 0 bases for J; bases not matched to a gene: 0.

The DNA for the CDR3 is TGCGCCAGCAGCTTGCTAACTAGTCACCAAGAGACCCAGTACTTC. Translated, it gives CASSLLTSHQETQYF. The genes are TRBV5-1 and TRBJ2-5; D may be TRBD2 (5 bases). Per the germline V gene, CDR1 is SGHRS and CDR2 is YFSETQ. The V gene lost 1 base and the J gene lost 0 bases, with 10 bases spanning the gap. This CDR3 is 15 amino acids long. Drawing the rest from reference TRBV5-1 and TRBJ2-5, the complete variable domain is KAGVTQTPRYLIKTRGQQVTLSCSPISGHRSVSWYQQTPGQGLQFLFEYFSETQRNKGNFPGRFSGRQFSNSRSEMNVSTLELGDSALYLCASSLLTSHQETQYFGPGTRLLVL.

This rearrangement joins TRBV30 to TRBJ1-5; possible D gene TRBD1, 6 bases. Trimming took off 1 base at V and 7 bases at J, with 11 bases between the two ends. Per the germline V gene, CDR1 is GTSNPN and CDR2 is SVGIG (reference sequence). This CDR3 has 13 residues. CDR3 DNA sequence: TGTGCCTGGAGTGCAAACAGGGACCAGCCCCAGCATTTT. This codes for CAWSANRDQPQHF.

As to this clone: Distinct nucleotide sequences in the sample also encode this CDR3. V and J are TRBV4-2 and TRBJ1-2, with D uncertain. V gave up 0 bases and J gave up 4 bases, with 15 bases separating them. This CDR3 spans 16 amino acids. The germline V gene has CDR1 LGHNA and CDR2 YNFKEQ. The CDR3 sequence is CASSQDLGGKGYGYTF. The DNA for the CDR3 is TGTGCCAGCAGCCAAGATCTTGGAGGGAAAGGCTATGGCTACACCTTC.

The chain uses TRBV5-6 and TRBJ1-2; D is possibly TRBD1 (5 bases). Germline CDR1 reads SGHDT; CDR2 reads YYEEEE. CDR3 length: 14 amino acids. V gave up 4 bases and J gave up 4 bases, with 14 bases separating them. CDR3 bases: TGTGCCAGCAGCCCCTCGGGGCAGACCTATGGCTACACCTTC. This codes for CASSPSGQTYGYTF.

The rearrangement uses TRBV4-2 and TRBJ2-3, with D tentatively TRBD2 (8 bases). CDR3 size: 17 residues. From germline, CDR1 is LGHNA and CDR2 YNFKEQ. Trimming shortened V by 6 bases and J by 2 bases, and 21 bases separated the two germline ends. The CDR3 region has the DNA TGTGCCAGCAGTCCTAGGGGACAGCGGGGGTACACAGATACGCAGTATTTT. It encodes CASSPRGQRGYTDTQYF.

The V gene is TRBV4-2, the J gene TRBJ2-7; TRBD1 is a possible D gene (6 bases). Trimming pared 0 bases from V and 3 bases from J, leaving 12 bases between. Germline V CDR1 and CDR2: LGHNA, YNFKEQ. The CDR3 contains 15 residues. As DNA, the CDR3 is TGTGCCAGCAGCCAAGACCCGGGACAAATCTACGAGCAGTACTTC. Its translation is CASSQDPGQIYEQYF.

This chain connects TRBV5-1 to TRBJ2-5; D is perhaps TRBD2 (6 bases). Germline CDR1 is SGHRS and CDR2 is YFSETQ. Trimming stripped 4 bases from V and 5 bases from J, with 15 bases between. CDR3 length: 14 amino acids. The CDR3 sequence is CASSLRGGLETQYF. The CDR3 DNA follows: TGCGCCAGCAGCCTCCGGGGAGGCTTGGAGACCCAGTACTTC. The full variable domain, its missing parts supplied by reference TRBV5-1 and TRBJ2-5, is KAGVTQTPRYLIKTRGQQVTLSCSPISGHRSVSWYQQTPGQGLQFLFEYFSETQRNKGNFPGRFSGRQFSNSRSEMNVSTLELGDSALYLCASSLRGGLETQYFGPGTRLLVL.

In DNA form, the CDR3 reads TGTGCCAGCAGCCCCGACAGGGGAAGCAATCAGCCCCAGCATTTT. Its translation: CASSPDRGSNQPQHF. V gene TRBV6-5 combines with J gene TRBJ1-5; 8 nucleotides match TRBD1. Looked up from germline, CDR1 is MNHEY and CDR2 is SVGAGI. CDR3 size: 15 residues. V gave up 6 bases and J gave up 1 base; unmatched junction bases: 5.

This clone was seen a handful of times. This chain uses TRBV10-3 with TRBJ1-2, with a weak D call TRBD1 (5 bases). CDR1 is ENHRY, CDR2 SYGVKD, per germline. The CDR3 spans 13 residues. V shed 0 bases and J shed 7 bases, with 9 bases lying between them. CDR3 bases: TGTGCCATCAGTGAGTCGCCGCAGGGTGGCTACACCTTC. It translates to CAISESPQGGYTF.

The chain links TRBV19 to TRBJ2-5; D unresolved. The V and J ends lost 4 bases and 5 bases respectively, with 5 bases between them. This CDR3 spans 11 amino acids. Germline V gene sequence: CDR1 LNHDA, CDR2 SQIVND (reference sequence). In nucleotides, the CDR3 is TGTGCCAGTAGTAAGAGGGAGACCCAGTACTTC. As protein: CASSKRETQYF.

CDR3 coding DNA: TGTGCCAGCAGCTCGACAACTACCGGGGAGCTGTTTTTT. This gives the protein CASSSTTTGELFF. The chain joins TRBV7-2 to TRBJ2-2; D ambiguous. CDR1 is SGHTA and CDR2 is FQGNSA in the germline V gene. CDR3 size: 13 residues. V dropped 4 bases and J dropped 5 bases, with 8 bases sitting between them. The entire variable domain, with the rest obtained from reference TRBV7-2 and TRBJ2-2, is as follows: GAGVSQSPSNKVTEKGKDVELRCDPISGHTALYWYRQSLGQGLEFLIYFQGNSAPDKSGLPSDRFSAERTGGSVSTLTIQRTQQEDSAVYLCASSSTTTGELFFGEGSRLTVL.

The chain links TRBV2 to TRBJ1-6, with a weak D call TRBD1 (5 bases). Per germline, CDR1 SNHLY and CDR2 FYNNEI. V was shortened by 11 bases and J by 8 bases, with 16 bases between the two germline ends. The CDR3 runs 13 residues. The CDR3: CACRDAVYSPLHF. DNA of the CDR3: TGTGCCTGCCGGGACGCCGTCTATTCACCCCTCCACTTT.

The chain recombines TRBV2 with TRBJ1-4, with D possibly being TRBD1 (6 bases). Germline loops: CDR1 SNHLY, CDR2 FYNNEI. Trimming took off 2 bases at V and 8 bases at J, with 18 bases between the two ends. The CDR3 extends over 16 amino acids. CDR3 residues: CASSEPARGGSEKLFF. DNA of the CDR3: TGTGCCAGCAGTGAACCCGCAAGAGGGGGGAGCGAAAAACTGTTTTTT.

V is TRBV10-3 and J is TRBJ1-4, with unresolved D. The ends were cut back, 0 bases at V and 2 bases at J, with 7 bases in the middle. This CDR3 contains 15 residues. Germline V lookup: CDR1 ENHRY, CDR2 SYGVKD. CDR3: CAISESSLTNEKLFF. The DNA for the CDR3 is TGTGCCATCAGTGAGTCCAGCCTGACTAATGAAAAACTGTTTTTT.

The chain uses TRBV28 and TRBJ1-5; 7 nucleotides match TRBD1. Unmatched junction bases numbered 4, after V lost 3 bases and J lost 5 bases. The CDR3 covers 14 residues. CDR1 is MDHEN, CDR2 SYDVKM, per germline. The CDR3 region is CASSLIGTDQPQHF. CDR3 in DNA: TGTGCCAGCAGTTTGATAGGGACAGATCAGCCCCAGCATTTT. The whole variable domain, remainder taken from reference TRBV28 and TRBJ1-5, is DVKVTQSSRYLVKRTGEKVFLECVQDMDHENMFWYRQDPGLGLRLIYFSYDVKMKEKGDIPEGYSVSREKKERFSLILESASTNQTSMYLCASSLIGTDQPQHFGDGTRLSIL.

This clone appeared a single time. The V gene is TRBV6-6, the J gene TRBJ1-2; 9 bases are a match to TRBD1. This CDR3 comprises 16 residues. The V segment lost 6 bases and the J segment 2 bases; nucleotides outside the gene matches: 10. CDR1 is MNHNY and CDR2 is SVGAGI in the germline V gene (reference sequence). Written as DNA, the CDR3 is TGTGCCAGCAGACCAACGACCGGGACAGGGAACTATGGCTACACCTTC. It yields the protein CASRPTTGTGNYGYTF.

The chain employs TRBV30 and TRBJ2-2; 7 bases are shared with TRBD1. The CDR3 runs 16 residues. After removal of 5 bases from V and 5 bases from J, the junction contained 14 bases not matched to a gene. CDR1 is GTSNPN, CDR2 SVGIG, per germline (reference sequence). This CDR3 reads CAWDNLGGAVTGELFF. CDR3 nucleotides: TGTGCCTGGGATAATTTAGGGGGCGCGGTAACCGGGGAGCTGTTTTTT.

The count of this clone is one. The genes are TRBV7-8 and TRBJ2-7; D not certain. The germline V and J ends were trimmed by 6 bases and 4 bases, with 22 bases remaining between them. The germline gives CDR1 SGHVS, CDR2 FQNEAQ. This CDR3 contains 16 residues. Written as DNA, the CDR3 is TGTGCCAGCAGGGGTTTGTGGACGGCGGACCATTACGAGCAGTACTTC. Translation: CASRGLWTADHYEQYF.

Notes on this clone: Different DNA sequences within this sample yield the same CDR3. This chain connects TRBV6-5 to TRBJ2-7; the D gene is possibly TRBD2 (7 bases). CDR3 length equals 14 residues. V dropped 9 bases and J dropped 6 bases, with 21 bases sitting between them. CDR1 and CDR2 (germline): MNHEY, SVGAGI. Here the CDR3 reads CASEEGGLRSEQYF. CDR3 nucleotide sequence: TGTGCCAGTGAGGAGGGGGGGCTACGGTCCGAGCAGTACTTC.

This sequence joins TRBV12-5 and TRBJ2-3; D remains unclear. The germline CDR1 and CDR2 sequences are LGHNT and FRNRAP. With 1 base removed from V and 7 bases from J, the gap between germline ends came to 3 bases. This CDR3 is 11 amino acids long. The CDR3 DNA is TGTGCTAGTGGTTTGGAAAATACGCAGTATTTT. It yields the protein CASGLENTQYF.

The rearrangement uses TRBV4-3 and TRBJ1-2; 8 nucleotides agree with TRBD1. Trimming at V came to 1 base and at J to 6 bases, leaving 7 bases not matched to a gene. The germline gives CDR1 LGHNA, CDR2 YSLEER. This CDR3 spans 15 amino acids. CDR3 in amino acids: CASSQALTGGNGYTF. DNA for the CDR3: TGCGCCAGCAGCCAAGCCCTAACAGGGGGGAATGGCTACACCTTC.

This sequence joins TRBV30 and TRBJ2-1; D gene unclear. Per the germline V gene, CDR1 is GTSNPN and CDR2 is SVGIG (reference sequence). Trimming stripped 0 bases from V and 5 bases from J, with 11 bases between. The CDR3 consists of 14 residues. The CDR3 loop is CAWSVYGSNNEQFF. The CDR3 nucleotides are TGTGCCTGGAGTGTATATGGGTCCAACAATGAGCAGTTCTTC.

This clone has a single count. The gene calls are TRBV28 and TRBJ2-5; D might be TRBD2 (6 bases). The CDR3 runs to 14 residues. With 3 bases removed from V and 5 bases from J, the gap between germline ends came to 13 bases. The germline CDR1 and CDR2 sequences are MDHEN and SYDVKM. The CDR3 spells CASSLGGTKETQYF. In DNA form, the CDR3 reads TGTGCCAGCAGTTTGGGGGGAACCAAGGAGACCCAGTACTTC.

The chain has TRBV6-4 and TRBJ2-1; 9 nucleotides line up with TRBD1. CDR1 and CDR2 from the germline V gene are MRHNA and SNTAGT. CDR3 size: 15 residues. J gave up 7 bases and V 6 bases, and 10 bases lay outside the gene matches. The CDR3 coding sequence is TGTGCCAGCAGCCAAGGGACAGGGACTTGGAATGAGCAGTTCTTC. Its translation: CASSQGTGTWNEQFF.

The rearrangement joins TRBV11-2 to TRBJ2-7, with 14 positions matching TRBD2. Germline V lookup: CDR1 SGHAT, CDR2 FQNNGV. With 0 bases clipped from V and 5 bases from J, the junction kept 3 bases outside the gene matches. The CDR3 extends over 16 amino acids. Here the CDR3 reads CASSLEWTSGGNEQYF. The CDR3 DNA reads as TGTGCCAGCAGCTTAGAATGGACTAGCGGGGGGAACGAGCAGTACTTC.